This T cell receptor beta chain was profiled in a study of CD4+ T cells in melanoma. Overall study results and limits: In melanoma, neoantigen-specific CD4+ T cells reportedly differed in differentiation state. CD8+ T cell, macrophage and B cell function reportedly correlated with neoantigen-specific CD4+ T cells.

Some clones are missing from TCRdb's copy, which holds only in-frame ones; the method was immunoSEQ multiplex PCR. Counted here are about 120,000 clones, about nine tenths occurring once; the ten biggest clones make up roughly 3.1%. The CDR3 has 12 amino acids. Between the trimmed V and J ends, which lost 6 bases and 7 bases, there was a span of 12 bases. From germline, CDR1 is MNHNS and CDR2 SASEGT. This clone has a single count. Antigen: not known. This TCR was sampled from a human donor with melanoma. This chain links TRBV6-1 with TRBJ1-2; possible D gene TRBD1, 6 bases. The sample comprised peripheral blood. CDR3 sequence: CASRAGAGGYTF. CDR3 sequence (DNA): TGTGCCAGCAGGGCGGGGGCCGGTGGCTACACCTTC.